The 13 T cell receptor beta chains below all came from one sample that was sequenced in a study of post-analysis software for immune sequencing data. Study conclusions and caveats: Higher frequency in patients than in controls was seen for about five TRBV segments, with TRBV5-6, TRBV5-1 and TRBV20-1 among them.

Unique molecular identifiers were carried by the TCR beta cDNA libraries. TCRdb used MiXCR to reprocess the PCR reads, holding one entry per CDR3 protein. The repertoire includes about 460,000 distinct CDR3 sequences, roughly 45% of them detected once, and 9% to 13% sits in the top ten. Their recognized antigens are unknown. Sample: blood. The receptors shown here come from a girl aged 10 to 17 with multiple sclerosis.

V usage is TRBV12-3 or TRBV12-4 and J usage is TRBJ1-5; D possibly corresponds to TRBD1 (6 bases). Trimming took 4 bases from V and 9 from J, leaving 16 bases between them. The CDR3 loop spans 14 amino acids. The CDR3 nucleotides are TGTGCCAGCAGTTATACGGAGGGGGGTCGGCCCCAGCATTTT. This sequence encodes CASSYTEGGRPQHF.

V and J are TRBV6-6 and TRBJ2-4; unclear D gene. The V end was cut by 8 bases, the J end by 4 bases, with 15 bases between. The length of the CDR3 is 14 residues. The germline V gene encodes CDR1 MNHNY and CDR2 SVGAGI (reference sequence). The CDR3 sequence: CASWSSINKNIQYF. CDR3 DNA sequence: TGTGCCAGCTGGAGCTCCATCAATAAAAACATTCAGTACTTC.

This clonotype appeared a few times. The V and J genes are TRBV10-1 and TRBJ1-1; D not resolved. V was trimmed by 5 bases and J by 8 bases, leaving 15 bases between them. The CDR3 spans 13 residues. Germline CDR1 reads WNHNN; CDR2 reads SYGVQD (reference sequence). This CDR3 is CASSSLVQQEAFF. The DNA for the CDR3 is TGCGCCAGCAGTTCTTTGGTACAGCAAGAAGCTTTCTTT.

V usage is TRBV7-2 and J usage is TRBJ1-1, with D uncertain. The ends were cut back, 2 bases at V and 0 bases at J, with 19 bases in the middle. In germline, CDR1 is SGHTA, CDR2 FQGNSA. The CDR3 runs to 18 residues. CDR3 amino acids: CASSLKGPPRHLNTEAFF. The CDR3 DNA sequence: TGTGCCAGCAGCTTAAAGGGCCCCCCCCGACACTTGAACACTGAAGCTTTCTTT. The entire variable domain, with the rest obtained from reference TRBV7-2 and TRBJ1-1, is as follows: GAGVSQSPSNKVTEKGKDVELRCDPISGHTALYWYRQSLGQGLEFLIYFQGNSAPDKSGLPSDRFSAERTGGSVSTLTIQRTQQEDSAVYLCASSLKGPPRHLNTEAFFGQGTRLTVV.

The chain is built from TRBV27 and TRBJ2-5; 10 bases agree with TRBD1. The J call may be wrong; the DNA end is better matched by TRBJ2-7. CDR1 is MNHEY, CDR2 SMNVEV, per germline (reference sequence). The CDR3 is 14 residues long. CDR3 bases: TGTGCCAGCAGAAAGGGACAGGGGAGCGGCGAGCAGTACTTC. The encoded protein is CASRKGQGSGEQYF.

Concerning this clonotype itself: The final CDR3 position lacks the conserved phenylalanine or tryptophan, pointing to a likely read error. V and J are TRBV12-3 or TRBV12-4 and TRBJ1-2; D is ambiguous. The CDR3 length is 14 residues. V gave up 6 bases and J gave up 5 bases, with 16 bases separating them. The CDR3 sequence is CASSLLDISYGYTC. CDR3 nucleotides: TGTGCCAGCAGCCTTCTAGACATCTCGTATGGCTACACCTGC.

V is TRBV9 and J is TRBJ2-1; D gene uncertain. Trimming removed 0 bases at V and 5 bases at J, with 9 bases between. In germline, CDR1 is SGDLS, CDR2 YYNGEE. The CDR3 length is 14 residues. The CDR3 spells CASSVADPHNEQFF. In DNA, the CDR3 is TGTGCCAGCAGCGTAGCCGACCCCCACAATGAGCAGTTCTTC. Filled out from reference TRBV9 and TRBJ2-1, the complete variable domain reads DSGVTQTPKHLITATGQRVTLRCSPRSGDLSVYWYQQSLDQGLQFLIQYYNGEERAKGNILERFSAQQFPDLHSELNLSSLELGDSALYFCASSVADPHNEQFFGPGTRLTVL.

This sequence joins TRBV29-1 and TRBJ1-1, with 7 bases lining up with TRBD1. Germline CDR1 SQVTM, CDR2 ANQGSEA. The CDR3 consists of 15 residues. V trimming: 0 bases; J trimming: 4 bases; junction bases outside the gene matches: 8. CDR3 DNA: TGCAGCGTTGAAGATCGCAGGGGGGCAATCACTGAAGCTTTCTTT. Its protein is CSVEDRRGAITEAFF.

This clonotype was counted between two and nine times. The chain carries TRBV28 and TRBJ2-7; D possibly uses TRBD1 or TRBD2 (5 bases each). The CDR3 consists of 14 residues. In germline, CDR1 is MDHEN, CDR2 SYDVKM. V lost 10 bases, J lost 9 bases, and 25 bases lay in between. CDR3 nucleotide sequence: TGTGCCACGCACAGCCTCAACAGCCCTGGGGGGCAGTACTTC. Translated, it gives CATHSLNSPGGQYF.

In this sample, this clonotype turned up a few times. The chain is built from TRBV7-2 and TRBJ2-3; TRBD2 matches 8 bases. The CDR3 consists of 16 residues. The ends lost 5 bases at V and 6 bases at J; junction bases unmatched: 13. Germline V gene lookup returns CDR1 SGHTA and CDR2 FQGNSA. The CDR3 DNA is TGTGCCAGCAGCGCTCTGTGGCGGGAGGTCGGCGATACGCAGTATTTT. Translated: CASSALWREVGDTQYF. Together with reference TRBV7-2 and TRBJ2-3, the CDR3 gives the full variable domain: GAGVSQSPSNKVTEKGKDVELRCDPISGHTALYWYRQSLGQGLEFLIYFQGNSAPDKSGLPSDRFSAERTGGSVSTLTIQRTQQEDSAVYLCASSALWREVGDTQYFGPGTRLTVL.

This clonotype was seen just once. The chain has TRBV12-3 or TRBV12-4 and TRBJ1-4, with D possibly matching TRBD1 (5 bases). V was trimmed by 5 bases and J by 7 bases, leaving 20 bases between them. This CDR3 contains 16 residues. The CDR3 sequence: CASSPYLQVSGEKLFF. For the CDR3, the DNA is TGTGCCAGCAGTCCGTACCTACAGGTGTCCGGTGAAAAACTGTTTTTT.

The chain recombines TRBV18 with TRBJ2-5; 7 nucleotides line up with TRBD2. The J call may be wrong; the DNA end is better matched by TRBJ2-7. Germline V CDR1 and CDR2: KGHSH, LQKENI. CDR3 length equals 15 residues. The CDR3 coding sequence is TGTGCCAGCTCACCACCTACTAGCGAGTCCCCCGAGCAGTACTTC. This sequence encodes CASSPPTSESPEQYF.

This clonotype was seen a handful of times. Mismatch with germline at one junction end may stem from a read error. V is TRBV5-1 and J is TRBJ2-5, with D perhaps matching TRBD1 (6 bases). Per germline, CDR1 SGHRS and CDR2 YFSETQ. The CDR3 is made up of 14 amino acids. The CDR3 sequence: CASSLQGYQETQYF. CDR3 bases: TGTGCCAGCAGCTTACAGGGATACCAAGAGACCCAGTACTTC.